This TCR beta chain was recovered during a study of cytomegalovirus exposure and HLA in healthy donors. Measured with immunoSEQ multiplex PCR; TCRdb has only the in-frame clones, and not every one. The repertoire holds about 150,000 clones, with 85% to 90% as singletons. The donors were members of the approximately 130-subject validation cohort (separate from the approximately 670-subject first cohort). J lost 6 bases, V lost 5 bases, and 12 bases had no gene match. There are 15 residues in the CDR3. In germline, CDR1 is MNHEY, CDR2 SMNVEV (reference sequence). This TCR was recovered from a young woman in good health and CMV-seropositive. The sequencing input was PBMCs. The chain has TRBV27 and TRBJ2-7; 8 nucleotides match TRBD2. CDR3 DNA: TGTGCCAGCAGTCCCCGGGGAGCGGGAGTTCGCGAGCAGTACTTC. It yields the protein CASSPRGAGVREQYF.